The rows below give T cell receptor beta chains drawn from one sample of a study of blood T cell repertoires in COVID-19. Some clones are missing from TCRdb's copy, which holds only in-frame ones; the method was immunoSEQ multiplex PCR. This table holds 150,000 to 200,000 clones, roughly four fifths found once. The sample consisted of peripheral blood. The receptors stem from a woman in her sixties or seventies with COVID-19, enrolled during active disease. Each CDR3 is given with its conserved first and last residue. A D gene is named only where the DNA matches it firmly. Rows give clone size only sometimes, using once, few, many, or a class for an expanded clone.

J gene: TRBJ2-4; V gene: TRBV11-1; clone size: -; D gene: -; CDR3 protein: CASSLSGDTANIQYF; CDR3 DNA: TGTGCCAGCAGCCTTTCGGGGGATACCGCGAACATTCAGTACTTC
J gene: TRBJ2-5; V gene: TRBV5-8; clone size: -; D gene: TRBD2; CDR3 protein: CASSFPGRETQYF; CDR3 DNA: TGTGCCAGCAGCTTCCCCGGGAGGGAGACCCAGTACTTC
J gene: TRBJ1-2; V gene: TRBV19; clone size: -; D gene: TRBD1; CDR3 protein: CASSMGQIYGYTF; CDR3 DNA: TGTGCCAGTAGTATGGGACAGATCTATGGCTACACCTTC
J gene: TRBJ2-3; V gene: TRBV27; clone size: -; D gene: TRBD2; CDR3 protein: CASISGTSAREDTQYF; CDR3 DNA: TGTGCCAGCATCTCCGGGACTAGCGCCCGTGAAGATACGCAGTATTTT
J gene: TRBJ2-3; V gene: TRBV7-9; clone size: once; D gene: TRBD1; CDR3 protein: CASSPTGEDTQYF; CDR3 DNA: TGTGCCAGCAGCCCCACAGGGGAAGATACGCAGTATTTT
J gene: TRBJ2-1; V gene: TRBV19; clone size: -; D gene: TRBD2; CDR3 protein: CASSVASGSPYNEQFF; CDR3 DNA: TGTGCCAGTAGTGTCGCTAGCGGGAGTCCCTACAATGAGCAGTTCTTC
J gene: TRBJ1-4; V gene: TRBV25-1; clone size: -; D gene: -; CDR3 protein: CASSDTQGARGEKLFF; CDR3 DNA: TGTGCCAGCAGTGATACCCAAGGAGCCAGGGGAGAAAAACTGTTTTTT
J gene: TRBJ2-5; V gene: TRBV6-2/TRBV6-3; clone size: -; D gene: TRBD2; CDR3 protein: CASSPWMGTTQETQYF; CDR3 DNA: TGTGCCAGCAGTCCCTGGATGGGGACTACCCAAGAGACCCAGTACTTC
J gene: TRBJ1-2; V gene: TRBV28; clone size: -; D gene: TRBD1; CDR3 protein: CASINSGTANYGYTF; CDR3 DNA: TGTGCCAGCATTAATTCCGGGACAGCTAACTATGGCTACACCTTC
J gene: TRBJ2-1; V gene: TRBV7-3; clone size: -; D gene: TRBD2; CDR3 protein: CASSRGGKGEQFF; CDR3 DNA: TGTGCCAGCAGCCGCGGGGGTAAAGGTGAGCAGTTCTTC
J gene: TRBJ2-1; V gene: TRBV29-1; clone size: -; D gene: -; CDR3 protein: CSVSERNEQFF; CDR3 DNA: TGCAGCGTTTCAGAGAGGAATGAGCAGTTCTTC
J gene: TRBJ2-5; V gene: TRBV2; clone size: -; D gene: TRBD1; CDR3 protein: CASRSGTEETQYF; CDR3 DNA: TGTGCCAGCAGGTCCGGGACAGAAGAGACCCAGTACTTC
J gene: TRBJ2-7; V gene: TRBV19; clone size: -; D gene: -; CDR3 protein: CASSSRSSSYEQYF; CDR3 DNA: TGTGCCAGTAGTTCTAGATCCAGTTCCTACGAGCAGTACTTC
J gene: TRBJ2-2; V gene: TRBV6-5; clone size: -; D gene: TRBD1; CDR3 protein: CASRLQGILPGELFF; CDR3 DNA: TGTGCCAGCAGATTACAGGGGATTCTTCCCGGGGAGCTGTTTTTT
J gene: TRBJ1-3; V gene: TRBV6-5; clone size: -; D gene: -; CDR3 protein: CASSYSGGSGNTIYF; CDR3 DNA: TGTGCCAGCAGTTACTCAGGGGGCTCTGGAAACACCATATATTTT
J gene: TRBJ2-3; V gene: TRBV20-1; clone size: -; D gene: TRBD2; CDR3 protein: CSASGLAGGRTDTQYF; CDR3 DNA: TGCAGTGCTAGTGGACTAGCGGGAGGTCGCACAGATACGCAGTATTTT
J gene: TRBJ2-5; V gene: TRBV5-1; clone size: -; D gene: TRBD2; CDR3 protein: CASSLGGSSGRRETQYF; CDR3 DNA: TGCGCCAGCAGCTTGGGCGGGTCTAGCGGGAGGAGGGAGACCCAGTACTTC
J gene: TRBJ2-7; V gene: TRBV18; clone size: -; D gene: TRBD2; CDR3 protein: CASSTSGSSYEQYF; CDR3 DNA: TGTGCCAGCTCAACTAGCGGGAGTTCCTACGAGCAGTACTTC
J gene: TRBJ1-2; V gene: TRBV5-4; clone size: -; D gene: -; CDR3 protein: CASSLSSTF; CDR3 DNA: TGTGCCAGCAGCTTAAGTAGCACCTTC
J gene: TRBJ2-1; V gene: TRBV7-2; clone size: -; D gene: TRBD2; CDR3 protein: CASSLDGRWGNEQFF; CDR3 DNA: TGTGCCAGCAGCTTAGACGGGAGGTGGGGCAATGAGCAGTTCTTC
J gene: TRBJ2-5; V gene: TRBV7-9; clone size: -; D gene: TRBD2; CDR3 protein: CASSPGLAGGIQETQYF; CDR3 DNA: TGTGCCAGCAGCCCCGGACTAGCGGGAGGGATCCAAGAGACCCAGTACTTC
J gene: TRBJ2-5; V gene: TRBV6-6; clone size: -; D gene: -; CDR3 protein: CASSVPGQTGETQYF; CDR3 DNA: TGTGCCAGCAGCGTACCTGGACAAACCGGTGAGACCCAGTACTTC
J gene: TRBJ1-3; V gene: TRBV15; clone size: -; D gene: -; CDR3 protein: CATSPGPGNTIYF; CDR3 DNA: TGTGCCACCAGCCCAGGCCCTGGAAACACCATATATTTT
J gene: TRBJ1-2; V gene: TRBV3-1/TRBV3-2; clone size: -; D gene: -; CDR3 protein: CASSSRPGEGYTF; CDR3 DNA: TGTGCCAGCAGCTCAAGACCCGGGGAGGGCTACACCTTC
J gene: TRBJ1-2; V gene: TRBV28; clone size: -; D gene: -; CDR3 protein: CASSPVLSNYGYTF; CDR3 DNA: TGTGCCAGCTCCCCGGTTCTTTCTAACTATGGCTACACCTTC
J gene: TRBJ2-1; V gene: TRBV27; clone size: -; D gene: TRBD1; CDR3 protein: CASSLDRGGYNEQFF; CDR3 DNA: TGTGCCAGCAGTCTGGACAGGGGGGGGTACAATGAGCAGTTCTTC
J gene: TRBJ1-1; V gene: TRBV5-1; clone size: once; D gene: -; CDR3 protein: CASSLAGLRDTEAFF; CDR3 DNA: TGCGCCAGCAGCTTGGCGGGACTCCGGGACACTGAAGCTTTCTTT
J gene: TRBJ1-5; V gene: TRBV19; clone size: few; D gene: TRBD1; CDR3 protein: CASSYRGNQPQHF; CDR3 DNA: TGTGCCAGTAGTTACAGGGGGAATCAGCCCCAGCATTTT
J gene: TRBJ1-1; V gene: TRBV30; clone size: -; D gene: TRBD1; CDR3 protein: CAWNSGGNTEAFF; CDR3 DNA: TGTGCCTGGAATTCAGGGGGGAACACTGAAGCTTTCTTT
J gene: TRBJ2-1; V gene: TRBV19; clone size: -; D gene: -; CDR3 protein: CASSMGRRESYNEQFF; CDR3 DNA: TGTGCCAGTAGTATGGGGAGACGGGAGTCCTACAATGAGCAGTTCTTC
J gene: TRBJ1-6; V gene: TRBV12-3/TRBV12-4; clone size: -; D gene: -; CDR3 protein: CASTLTGNSPLHF; CDR3 DNA: TGTGCCAGCACCCTTACGGGTAACTCACCCCTCCACTTT
J gene: TRBJ1-1; V gene: TRBV28; clone size: once; D gene: -; CDR3 protein: CASNGGYTEAFF; CDR3 DNA: TGTGCCAGCAACGGGGGTTACACTGAAGCTTTCTTT
J gene: TRBJ2-1; V gene: TRBV7-2; clone size: -; D gene: -; CDR3 protein: CASSGRRGDYNEQFF; CDR3 DNA: TGTGCCAGCAGCGGACGACGCGGGGATTACAATGAGCAGTTCTTC
J gene: TRBJ2-1; V gene: TRBV27; clone size: -; D gene: -; CDR3 protein: CASSSSLYSYNEQFF; CDR3 DNA: TGTGCCAGCAGTTCATCCCTCTACTCCTACAATGAGCAGTTCTTC
J gene: TRBJ1-1; V gene: TRBV18; clone size: -; D gene: TRBD1; CDR3 protein: CASSETGGRTEAFF; CDR3 DNA: TGTGCCAGCTCTGAGACAGGGGGTAGGACTGAAGCTTTCTTT
J gene: TRBJ2-1; V gene: TRBV29-1; clone size: -; D gene: -; CDR3 protein: CSVDSGGEQFF; CDR3 DNA: TGCAGCGTTGACTCCGGGGGTGAGCAGTTCTTC
J gene: TRBJ1-5; V gene: TRBV25-1; clone size: -; D gene: -; CDR3 protein: CASSDRRASQAQHF; CDR3 DNA: TGTGCCAGCAGTGATCGGAGGGCCTCTCAGGCCCAGCATTTT
J gene: TRBJ2-1; V gene: TRBV2; clone size: -; D gene: -; CDR3 protein: CASTPGRKRFREQFF; CDR3 DNA: TGTGCCAGCACTCCAGGCAGAAAGAGATTTCGTGAGCAGTTCTTC
J gene: TRBJ1-2; V gene: TRBV4-2; clone size: many; D gene: TRBD1; CDR3 protein: CASSQGGAQGPTSYGYTF; CDR3 DNA: TGTGCCAGCAGCCAAGGGGGGGCACAGGGGCCGACGAGCTATGGCTACACCTTC
J gene: TRBJ2-3; V gene: TRBV28; clone size: -; D gene: -; CDR3 protein: CASSEGTDTQYF; CDR3 DNA: TGTGCCAGCAGTGAGGGCACAGATACGCAGTATTTT
J gene: TRBJ2-7; V gene: TRBV5-5; clone size: -; D gene: -; CDR3 protein: CASSGGLLRDEQYF; CDR3 DNA: TGTGCCAGCAGCGGTGGACTACTTCGAGACGAGCAGTACTTC
J gene: TRBJ2-3; V gene: TRBV5-4; clone size: -; D gene: -; CDR3 protein: CAGGVVGTDTQYF; CDR3 DNA: TGTGCCGGAGGGGTTGTCGGCACAGATACGCAGTATTTT
J gene: TRBJ2-1; V gene: TRBV29-1; clone size: -; D gene: TRBD2; CDR3 protein: CSVGASGSYNEQFF; CDR3 DNA: TGCAGCGTTGGGGCTAGCGGATCCTACAATGAGCAGTTCTTC
J gene: TRBJ2-2; V gene: TRBV11-3; clone size: -; D gene: TRBD1; CDR3 protein: CASRAGTDTGELFF; CDR3 DNA: TGTGCCAGCAGGGCCGGGACAGACACCGGGGAGCTGTTTTTT
J gene: TRBJ1-2; V gene: TRBV30; clone size: -; D gene: -; CDR3 protein: CAWRDRSNYGYTF; CDR3 DNA: TGTGCCTGGAGGGACAGAAGTAACTATGGCTACACCTTC
J gene: TRBJ2-1; V gene: TRBV28; clone size: -; D gene: TRBD2; CDR3 protein: CASRVSGRADEQFF; CDR3 DNA: TGTGCCAGCAGGGTTAGCGGGAGGGCCGATGAGCAGTTCTTC
J gene: TRBJ1-5; V gene: TRBV28; clone size: -; D gene: TRBD1; CDR3 protein: CASSFYRDSSNQPQHF; CDR3 DNA: TGTGCCAGCAGTTTCTACCGGGACAGTAGCAATCAGCCCCAGCATTTT
J gene: TRBJ1-1; V gene: TRBV7-9; clone size: -; D gene: TRBD1; CDR3 protein: CASSPGTGNLGAFF; CDR3 DNA: TGTGCCAGCAGCCCCGGGACAGGGAACTTAGGCGCTTTCTTT
J gene: TRBJ1-5; V gene: TRBV27; clone size: -; D gene: -; CDR3 protein: CASSSGGGNQPQHF; CDR3 DNA: TGTGCCAGCAGTTCGGGGGGCGGCAATCAGCCCCAGCATTTT
J gene: TRBJ2-7; V gene: TRBV2; clone size: few; D gene: -; CDR3 protein: CATRTGSHNYEQYF; CDR3 DNA: TGTGCCACCCGAACCGGGAGCCATAATTACGAGCAGTACTTC
J gene: TRBJ1-5; V gene: TRBV6-5; clone size: -; D gene: TRBD1; CDR3 protein: CASSDRQGYQPQHF; CDR3 DNA: TGTGCCAGCAGCGATAGACAGGGGTATCAGCCCCAGCATTTT
J gene: TRBJ1-3; V gene: TRBV7-2; clone size: -; D gene: TRBD1; CDR3 protein: CASSLPLQQGQADGNTIYF; CDR3 DNA: TGTGCCAGCAGCTTACCGTTACAACAAGGACAGGCTGATGGAAACACCATATATTTT
J gene: TRBJ2-7; V gene: TRBV18; clone size: -; D gene: -; CDR3 protein: CASSPLSTDLVIGSYEQYF; CDR3 DNA: TGTGCCAGCTCACCACTCTCCACCGACTTGGTGATAGGTTCCTACGAGCAGTACTTC
J gene: TRBJ2-2; V gene: TRBV11-3; clone size: -; D gene: -; CDR3 protein: CASSRNTGELFF; CDR3 DNA: TGTGCCAGCAGCCGGAACACCGGGGAGCTGTTTTTT
J gene: TRBJ2-1; V gene: TRBV7-2; clone size: once; D gene: TRBD2; CDR3 protein: CASSLVPSGRGLGYNEQFF; CDR3 DNA: TGTGCCAGCAGCTTAGTCCCTAGCGGGAGGGGTCTAGGCTACAATGAGCAGTTCTTC